The 14 T cell receptor beta chains below come from one sample, sequenced in a study of OX40 agonist ivuxolimab in advanced cancers. The data were produced by immunoSEQ multiplex PCR, yet TCRdb's version contains in-frame clones alone and is incomplete. The sample has about 48,000 clones, 89% seen once. This sample comprised CD4+ or CD8+ T cells sorted from blood, obtained in a trial of the OX40 agonist ivuxolimab. These receptor sequences come from an adult with an advanced solid tumor such as melanoma, head and neck, liver or kidney cancer.

The chain employs TRBV4-3 and TRBJ2-1; TRBD2 matches 7 bases. This CDR3 has 17 residues. Germline CDR1 LGHNA, CDR2 YSLEER. Trimming cost V 0 bases and J 5 bases; bases outside gene matches: 10. The CDR3 nucleotides are TGCGCCAGCAGCCAAGATCCTCTGGGGGGGTTCGACAATGAGCAGTTCTTC. This encodes CASSQDPLGGFDNEQFF.

The V gene is TRBV6-5, the J gene TRBJ2-2; possibly TRBD1 or TRBD2 for D (7 bases each). Germline assignment: CDR1 MNHEY and CDR2 SVGAGI. The V end lost 4 bases, the J end lost 5 bases, and 17 bases lay between the germline ends. This CDR3 is built from 16 residues. The CDR3 DNA reads TGTGCCAGCAGTTTCGCCCAGGGGGGGTGGACCGGGGAGCTGTTTTTT. Encoded protein: CASSFAQGGWTGELFF.

The CDR3: CASSPLRGLNTEAFF. The DNA for the CDR3 is TGCGCCAGCAGTCCCCTTAGAGGGCTGAACACTGAAGCTTTCTTT. The chain is built from TRBV4-1 and TRBJ1-1; D is undetermined. Trimming took off 6 bases at V and 0 bases at J, with 14 bases between the two ends. This CDR3 comprises 15 residues. Germline lookup yields CDR1 MGHRA and CDR2 YSYEKL.

The rearrangement joins TRBV19 to TRBJ2-7; tentative D call: TRBD1 (6 bases). Trimming pared 3 bases from V and 1 base from J, leaving 13 bases between. The CDR3 extends over 15 amino acids. Per germline, CDR1 LNHDA and CDR2 SQIVND (reference sequence). The chain's CDR3 is CASSIGAGTSYEQYF. CDR3 sequence (DNA): TGTGCCAGTAGTATTGGGGCAGGGACATCCTACGAGCAGTACTTC.

The V gene is TRBV5-6, the J gene TRBJ2-1; tentatively, D is TRBD1 (6 bases). Trimming left V 3 bases short and J 0 bases short, with 10 bases between. This CDR3 is 15 amino acids long. The germline CDR1 and CDR2 sequences are SGHDT and YYEEEE. The CDR3 sequence is CASSSGQSSYNEQFF. DNA for the CDR3: TGTGCCAGCAGCTCGGGACAAAGCTCCTACAATGAGCAGTTCTTC.

The J gene is TRBJ2-7, the V gene TRBV5-1; D remains ambiguous. CDR3 length: 13 residues. V was cut by 0 bases and J by 10 bases, with 14 bases left in between. Looked up from germline, CDR1 is SGHRS and CDR2 is YFSETQ. CDR3 protein: CASSLAEQNNQYF. The DNA for the CDR3 is TGCGCCAGCAGCTTGGCTGAACAGAACAACCAGTACTTC.

The V and J genes are TRBV27 and TRBJ2-2; TRBD1 matches 8 bases. V lost 4 bases to trimming and J lost 4 bases; unmatched junction nucleotides: 5. The germline gives CDR1 MNHEY, CDR2 SMNVEV (reference sequence). The length of the CDR3 is 15 residues. The CDR3 is CASSSTGGITGELFF. Written as DNA, the CDR3 is TGTGCCAGCAGTTCTACAGGGGGGATCACCGGGGAGCTGTTTTTT.

The rearrangement uses TRBV6-1 and TRBJ1-1, with a weak D call TRBD1 (5 bases). This CDR3 spans 13 amino acids. The V and J ends lost 4 bases and 0 bases respectively, with 6 bases between them. The germline V gene has CDR1 MNHNS and CDR2 SASEGT. Here the CDR3 reads CASSGQLNTEAFF. In DNA form, the CDR3 reads TGTGCCAGCAGTGGACAGTTGAACACTGAAGCTTTCTTT.

The V and J genes are TRBV27 and TRBJ2-2; 7 positions agree with TRBD2. V lost 6 bases and J lost 5; bases outside the gene matches: 9. Germline V gene data show CDR1 as MNHEY and CDR2 as SMNVEV (reference sequence). The CDR3 runs to 15 residues. CDR3 DNA: TGTGCCAGCAGCCCCTGGTCGGGGGGAACCGGGGAGCTGTTTTTT. It codes for CASSPWSGGTGELFF.

This chain uses TRBV5-5 with TRBJ2-3; the match to TRBD2 covers 12 bases. After removal of 4 bases from V and 4 bases from J, the junction contained 7 bases not matched to a gene. The CDR3 is made up of 16 amino acids. Germline CDR1 is SGHKS and CDR2 is YYEKEE (reference sequence). CDR3 DNA: TGTGCCAGCAGCCATTGGACTAGCGGGAACTCAGATACGCAGTATTTT. It specifies CASSHWTSGNSDTQYF.

V and J are TRBV19 and TRBJ2-3; TRBD2 matches at 7 bases. The junction had 11 bases not matched to a gene; V was cut back by 5 bases and J by 0 bases. Germline lookup yields CDR1 LNHDA and CDR2 SQIVND (reference sequence). The CDR3 extends over 17 amino acids. The CDR3 reads CASSSTGRTPSTDTQYF. The CDR3 region has the DNA TGTGCCAGTAGTTCCACCGGGAGGACCCCTAGCACAGATACGCAGTATTTT.

J is TRBJ2-7 and V is TRBV5-6; 10 nucleotides match TRBD2. Germline-derived CDR1 and CDR2 are SGHDT and YYEEEE. J lost 1 base, V lost 0 bases, and 4 bases had no gene match. The CDR3 is 16 residues long. The CDR3 loop reads CASSLALAGASYEQYF. The CDR3 DNA follows: TGTGCCAGCAGCTTGGCGCTAGCGGGGGCGTCCTACGAGCAGTACTTC.

This chain connects TRBV6-5 to TRBJ1-1, with D tentatively TRBD1 (5 bases). The germline V gene encodes CDR1 MNHEY and CDR2 SVGAGI. The CDR3 extends over 16 amino acids. V was pared by 0 bases and J by 0 bases, with 11 bases between. CDR3 nucleotides: TGTGCCAGCAGTTACTCGGAAGGGGTGATGAACACTGAAGCTTTCTTT. Translating it yields CASSYSEGVMNTEAFF.

The chain joins TRBV6-6 to TRBJ1-1, with a possible D match to TRBD1 (5 bases). Germline V gene data show CDR1 as MNHNY and CDR2 as SVGAGI (reference sequence). Deletions cut 6 bases from V and 5 bases from J, with 16 bases between. The CDR3 spans 14 residues. The chain's CDR3 is CASSYGGSKTEAFF. DNA of the CDR3: TGTGCCAGCAGCTACGGGGGGAGTAAGACTGAAGCTTTCTTT.